Below are 20 T cell receptor beta chains sequenced from a single sample in a study of radiotherapy plus CTLA-4 blockade in lung cancer. Repertoires were generated with immunoSEQ multiplex PCR, while TCRdb's copy carries only in-frame clones and drops some. The sample contains about 51,000 clones, 65% to 85% of which appear only once. Sequenced here: peripheral blood, sampled from a patient treated with radiotherapy plus ipilimumab. The receptors stem from a human donor with non-small cell lung cancer whose response to radiotherapy plus ipilimumab could not be evaluated.

This chain connects TRBV15 to TRBJ1-1, with D possibly being TRBD1 (6 bases). CDR3 length: 14 residues. Germline CDR1 LNHNV, CDR2 YYDKDF (reference sequence). V dropped 1 base and J dropped 7 bases, with 13 bases sitting between them. The CDR3 sequence is CATSRVAGASEAFF. DNA for the CDR3: TGTGCCACCAGCAGAGTAGCAGGGGCAAGTGAAGCTTTCTTT.

V is TRBV19 and J is TRBJ1-2; no firm D call. The CDR3 contains 12 residues. V lost 0 bases to trimming and J lost 10 bases, with 9 bases between them. Per the germline V gene, CDR1 is LNHDA and CDR2 is SQIVND (reference sequence). CDR3 nucleotides: TGTGCCAGTAGTATAGAAAACAGATTCTACACCTTC. It yields the protein CASSIENRFYTF.

This chain connects TRBV7-8 to TRBJ1-2, with D tentatively TRBD1 (6 bases). Trimming left V 4 bases short and J 5 bases short, with 17 bases between. The germline V gene has CDR1 SGHVS and CDR2 FQNEAQ. The CDR3 is 15 residues long. CDR3 residues: CASSSGGVRGYGYTF. The CDR3 DNA reads TGTGCCAGCAGCTCGGGGGGCGTGAGAGGGTATGGCTACACCTTC.

The chain has TRBV29-1 and TRBJ2-2; D call uncertain. CDR1 is SQVTM and CDR2 is ANQGSEA in the germline V gene. The CDR3 length is 12 residues. Deletions cut 7 bases from V and 2 bases from J, with 8 bases between. CDR3 bases: TGCAGCGCACAATATAACACCGGGGAGCTGTTTTTT. Its protein product is CSAQYNTGELFF.

V gene TRBV4-1 combines with J gene TRBJ1-5; 9 positions match TRBD1. This CDR3 contains 16 residues. Germline lookup yields CDR1 MGHRA and CDR2 YSYEKL. Trimming cost V 3 bases and J 4 bases; bases outside gene matches: 7. DNA of the CDR3: TGCGCCAGCAGCCACCTCTGGGACAGGGAAAATCAGCCCCAGCATTTT. Protein product: CASSHLWDRENQPQHF.

The chain carries TRBV5-1 and TRBJ2-3, with D possibly TRBD1 on 6 matching bases. In germline, CDR1 is SGHRS, CDR2 YFSETQ. The CDR3 is 12 amino acids. V was shortened by 0 bases and J by 12 bases, with 11 bases between the two germline ends. CDR3 DNA: TGCGCCAGCAGCTTGGAGTGGACAGTACAGTATTTT. Its protein product is CASSLEWTVQYF.

This clone has a handful of counts. This sequence joins TRBV29-1 and TRBJ2-7; 8 bases map to TRBD2. J lost 0 bases, V lost 6 bases, and 4 bases had no gene match. The CDR3 loop spans 13 amino acids. In germline, CDR1 is SQVTM, CDR2 ANQGSEA. CDR3 nucleotide sequence: TGCAGCGTCGAACTAGCGGACTCCTACGAGCAGTACTTC. Its translation is CSVELADSYEQYF.

This clone has only one observation. The chain combines TRBV5-1 with TRBJ1-6; 9 bases match TRBD1. Looked up from germline, CDR1 is SGHRS and CDR2 is YFSETQ. CDR3 length: 15 amino acids. V dropped 4 bases and J dropped 7; count of bases not matched to a gene: 6. This CDR3 is CASSPGQGQNSPLHF. The CDR3 nucleotides read TGCGCCAGCAGCCCGGGACAGGGCCAAAATTCACCCCTCCACTTT.

The J gene is TRBJ2-1, the V gene TRBV18; perhaps TRBD2 as D (6 bases). CDR1 is KGHSH, CDR2 LQKENI, per germline. V gave up 3 bases and J gave up 3 bases, with 6 bases separating them. The CDR3 loop spans 13 amino acids. In DNA form, the CDR3 reads TGTGCCAGCTCACCGGACTACTACAATGAGCAGTTCTTC. Its protein product is CASSPDYYNEQFF.

The rearrangement joins TRBV5-1 to TRBJ2-7; D is perhaps TRBD2 (7 bases). Trimming left V 4 bases short and J 6 bases short, with 14 bases between. The V gene's germline CDR1 is SGHRS and CDR2 YFSETQ. The CDR3 contains 13 residues. The CDR3 DNA is TGCGCCAGCAGCCGCGGGGGCGGGGCCGAGCAGTACTTC. Its translation: CASSRGGGAEQYF.

V gene TRBV6-6 combines with J gene TRBJ1-1, with 10 bases lining up with TRBD1. Per germline, CDR1 MNHNY and CDR2 SVGAGI (reference sequence). The CDR3 has 14 residues. V lost 3 bases and J lost 5; bases outside the gene matches: 3. The CDR3 spells CASSYGTGVTEAFF. For the CDR3, the DNA is TGTGCCAGCAGTTATGGGACAGGGGTTACTGAAGCTTTCTTT.

This chain connects TRBV9 to TRBJ2-7, with a weak D call TRBD1 (6 bases). The CDR3 length is 14 residues. Looked up from germline, CDR1 is SGDLS and CDR2 is YYNGEE. The V end lost 0 bases, the J end lost 0 bases, and 7 bases lay between the germline ends. The CDR3 loop is CASSVEDSSYEQYF. The CDR3 DNA is TGTGCCAGCAGCGTAGAGGACAGCTCCTACGAGCAGTACTTC.

This sequence joins TRBV2 and TRBJ2-7, with TRBD1 identical over 9 bases. Germline lookup yields CDR1 SNHLY and CDR2 FYNNEI. The CDR3 is 14 residues long. V gave up 6 bases and J gave up 4 bases; unmatched junction bases: 7. CDR3 DNA sequence: TGTGCCAGCAGCCGACAGGGGGAACTGTACGAGCAGTACTTC. This encodes CASSRQGELYEQYF.

The V call is TRBV5-4, the J call TRBJ2-5, with 9 bases matching TRBD2. The assigned J gene may be wrong: the sequence end matches TRBJ2-7 better. The germline CDR1 and CDR2 sequences are SGHNT and YYREEE (reference sequence). This CDR3 is 16 amino acids long. The CDR3 sequence is CASSSHGLASWGEQYF. In DNA, the CDR3 is TGTGCCAGCAGCTCCCACGGACTAGCGAGCTGGGGCGAGCAGTACTTC.

Only one count was recorded for this clone. V and J are TRBV23-1 and TRBJ2-1; 10 positions match TRBD2. TRBV23-1 is placed among ORFs of uncertain function. V lost 0 bases and J lost 2; bases outside the gene matches: 4. The CDR3 is 17 amino acids. CDR3 protein: CASSQSQREGAYNEQFF. The CDR3 nucleotides read TGCGCCAGCAGTCAATCGCAGCGGGAGGGCGCCTACAATGAGCAGTTCTTC.

In DNA form, the CDR3 reads TGTGCCAGCAGACGGGCAGGGGGAAGAAACACCATATATTTT. Translation: CASRRAGGRNTIYF. The V and J genes are TRBV6-5 and TRBJ1-3; 7 bases line up with TRBD1. From germline, CDR1 is MNHEY and CDR2 SVGAGI. The V segment lost 6 bases and the J segment 5 bases; nucleotides outside the gene matches: 7. The CDR3 totals 14 residues.

This sequence joins TRBV6-1 and TRBJ2-3, with TRBD2 identical over 10 bases. Germline assignment: CDR1 MNHNS and CDR2 SASEGT. The junction had 9 bases not matched to a gene; V was cut back by 8 bases and J by 4 bases. This CDR3 has 15 residues. The CDR3 DNA follows: TGTGCCAGCCCTGGACTAGCGGCCCCCCCAGATACGCAGTATTTT. Amino acid sequence: CASPGLAAPPDTQYF.

This clone was seen a few times. V usage is TRBV13 and J usage is TRBJ1-1; D call uncertain. This CDR3 comprises 15 residues. V lost 4 bases and J lost 5, with 17 bases in between. The germline V gene has CDR1 PRHDT and CDR2 FYEKMQ (reference sequence). For the CDR3, the DNA is TGTGCCAGCAGCTGCTTCCTCTCGGGAACAACTGAAGCTTTCTTT. Translating it yields CASSCFLSGTTEAFF.

This CDR3 reads CASSQGAATGYNQPQHF. CDR3 sequence (DNA): TGTGCCAGCAGTCAAGGAGCTGCGACAGGGTACAATCAGCCCCAGCATTTT. This rearrangement joins TRBV7-8 to TRBJ1-5; the match to TRBD1 covers 7 bases. The CDR3 has 17 residues. The V and J ends lost 6 bases and 3 bases, in that order; junction bases with no gene match: 14. The germline gives CDR1 SGHVS, CDR2 FQNEAQ.

This chain uses TRBV5-1 with TRBJ2-2; D is possibly TRBD2 (6 bases). The CDR3 loop spans 15 amino acids. CDR1 is SGHRS and CDR2 is YFSETQ in the germline V gene. V was trimmed by 2 bases and J by 4 bases, leaving 12 bases between them. The CDR3 loop reads CASSFDGSFTGELFF. In DNA, the CDR3 is TGCGCCAGCAGCTTCGACGGGAGCTTCACCGGGGAGCTGTTTTTT.